Reported below is one TCR beta chain. The data derive from a study of CD8+CD57+ T cells in acquired aplastic anemia. Study details: On average, sorted CD4+ and CD8+ cells gave around 3 ug of DNA.

Per the germline V gene, CDR1 is SGHVS and CDR2 is FNYEAQ. The V end lost 5 bases, the J end lost 7 bases, and 20 bases lay between the germline ends. There are 16 residues in the CDR3. Patients who underwent sequencing had shown CD8+CD57+ cell expansion by flow cytometry. The template for TCR beta VDJ and CDR3 sequence profiling was genomic DNA. One entry per CDR3 protein, called by TCRdb with MiXCR from the reads. Of over 150,000 distinct CDR3 sequences listed, around 60% were seen once; the top ten hold 40% to 50%. This chain connects TRBV7-6 to TRBJ1-4, with D perhaps matching TRBD1 (5 bases). The TCR sequence derives from a human donor with aplastic anemia. Sequences were obtained from sorted CD4+, CD8+, or CD8+CD57+ T cells (not recorded which) from PBMCs. The CDR3 loop reads CASSLSPTGGLEKLFF. The CDR3 DNA reads as TGTGCCAGCAGCCTCTCCCCGACGGGGGGACTTGAAAAACTGTTTTTT.